This T cell receptor (beta chain) was identified during a study of T-cell memory formation after mild COVID-19. The wider study: Largely, the TCR clusters proved donor specific.

Study outcomes and limitations: The SARS-CoV-2 specificity of second-wave clones reaching peak at day 37 remained unverified. Several responding clones turned up in pre-infection memory, indicating that cross-reactive memory may have taken part.

This clonotype was recorded a few times. Its antigen is unidentified. V lost 2 bases, J lost 1 base, and 11 bases lay in between. The germline V gene has CDR1 MRHNA and CDR2 SNTAGT. The CDR3 is 15 amino acids. After 5'RACE with constant-segment primers, TCR alpha and TCR beta cDNA libraries carrying sample barcodes and UMIs were obtained. TCRdb re-called the 5' RACE reads through MiXCR, storing one row per CDR3 protein. The data contain around 310,000 distinct CDR3 sequences, around a sixth of them singletons. The V call is TRBV6-4, the J call TRBJ1-1; no clear D gene. Sequencing was carried out using PBMCs or a T cell subset sorted from them (not recorded which). This TCR derives from a man younger than 30 who had mild COVID-19 (a few samples of this study predate the infection). Cell type and time point are not known. CDR3: CASSDTPDGNTEAFF. The CDR3 coding sequence is TGTGCCAGCAGTGACACCCCGGACGGGAACACTGAAGCTTTCTTT.